This T cell receptor (beta chain) appears in the sequencing data of a study of post-analysis software for immune sequencing data. Study results and limitations: TRBV5-6, TRBV5-1 and TRBV20-1 belonged to a set of five TRBV segments that were more frequent in patients than controls.

Researchers reported that TCR beta cDNA libraries carried unique molecular identifiers. TCRdb fed the PCR reads into MiXCR, producing one record per CDR3 protein. The sample gives about 570,000 distinct CDR3 sequences, approximately 31% of which show up once; about 6% is in the top ten. Trimming pared 0 bases from V and 0 bases from J, leaving 15 bases between. Per the germline V gene, CDR1 is SGHRS and CDR2 is YFSETQ. The CDR3 has 17 amino acids. A remark on this clonotype: Its antigen is as yet unknown.

This receptor was taken from a girl younger than 18 with multiple sclerosis. Sequenced sample: blood. The chain links TRBV5-1 to TRBJ2-5, with a possible D match to TRBD1 (7 bases). CDR3 nucleotide sequence: TGCGCCAGCAGCTTGGTCCGCGGGACAGCGTACCAAGAGACCCAGTACTTC. This translates into CASSLVRGTAYQETQYF.